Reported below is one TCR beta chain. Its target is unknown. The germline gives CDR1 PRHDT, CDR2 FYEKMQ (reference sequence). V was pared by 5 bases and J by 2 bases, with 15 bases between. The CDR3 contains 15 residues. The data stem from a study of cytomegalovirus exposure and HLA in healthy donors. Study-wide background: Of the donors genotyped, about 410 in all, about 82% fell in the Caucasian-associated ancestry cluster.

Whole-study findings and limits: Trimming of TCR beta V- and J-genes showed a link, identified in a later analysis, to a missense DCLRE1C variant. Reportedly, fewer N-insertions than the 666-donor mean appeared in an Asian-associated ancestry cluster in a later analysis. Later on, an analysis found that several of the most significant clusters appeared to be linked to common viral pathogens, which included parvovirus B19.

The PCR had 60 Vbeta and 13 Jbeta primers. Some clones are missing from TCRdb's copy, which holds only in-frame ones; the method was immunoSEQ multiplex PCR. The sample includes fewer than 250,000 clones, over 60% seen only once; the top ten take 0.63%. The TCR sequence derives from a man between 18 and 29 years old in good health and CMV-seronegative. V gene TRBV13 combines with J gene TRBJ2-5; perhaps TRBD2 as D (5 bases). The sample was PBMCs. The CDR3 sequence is CASSQRSGGQETQYF. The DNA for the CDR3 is TGTGCCAGCAGCCAACGGAGCGGCGGGCAAGAGACCCAGTACTTC.